These 11 T cell receptor beta chains were sequenced from one sample in a study of shared clonotypes between healthy human individuals (dated by TCRdb to 2018 to 2021). Receptors were amplified or captured by the immunoSEQ multiplex PCR assay. TCRdb mirrors the immuneACCESS table, restricted to in-frame sequences. Some clones are absent from its copies; in checked studies, under half trace to an unresolved V gene, and the reason for the others is unknown. The sample table lists hundreds of thousands of clones, approximately 95% of them with a count of one. The ten largest account for 0.06% of the sample. The sequencing input was naive CD4+ T cells sorted from blood. Interpreted using the paper, the cell subset or site label stands for: CD45RA+ positively selected. The receptors derive from a woman aged 25-40 years in good health.

This clone has a single count. The gene calls are TRBV28 and TRBJ1-1, with D possibly matching TRBD1 (5 bases). V was pared by 8 bases and J by 0 bases, with 13 bases between. Per the germline V gene, CDR1 is MDHEN and CDR2 is SYDVKM. CDR3 length: 14 residues. DNA of the CDR3: TGTGCCAGCGGTCTGGGGGTTCTGAACACTGAAGCTTTCTTT. This sequence encodes CASGLGVLNTEAFF.

The J gene is TRBJ2-7, the V gene TRBV6-5, with 10 nucleotides matching TRBD2. V lost 5 bases and J lost 4; bases outside the gene matches: 8. The germline gives CDR1 MNHEY, CDR2 SVGAGI. The CDR3 is made up of 15 amino acids. The CDR3 bases are TGTGCCAGCAGTGCCACCGGGACTAGCGTTTACGAGCAGTACTTC. This translates into CASSATGTSVYEQYF.

The chain joins TRBV28 to TRBJ2-5, with 9 bases aligning to TRBD1. The CDR3 length is 15 residues. Germline CDR1 MDHEN, CDR2 SYDVKM. V lost 2 bases to trimming and J lost 7 bases; unmatched junction nucleotides: 8. The CDR3 here is CASSLNRGLEGTQYF. The CDR3, as DNA: TGTGCCAGCAGTTTAAACAGGGGGCTTGAGGGGACCCAGTACTTC.

The CDR3 bases are TGTGCCAGCAGTGAAGAGACAGTTAACAATGAGCAGTTCTTC. Its translation: CASSEETVNNEQFF. V and J are TRBV2 and TRBJ2-1; D is perhaps TRBD1 (5 bases). Trimming left V 1 base short and J 5 bases short, with 9 bases between. CDR3 length: 14 amino acids. CDR1 is SNHLY, CDR2 FYNNEI, per germline.

The chain has TRBV9 and TRBJ2-1, with TRBD2 matching over 11 bases. This CDR3 contains 15 residues. V dropped 0 bases and J dropped 9; count of bases not matched to a gene: 5. Germline-derived CDR1 and CDR2 are SGDLS and YYNGEE. This chain's CDR3 is CASSVELAGVFEQFF. The CDR3 nucleotides read TGTGCCAGCAGCGTAGAACTAGCGGGAGTTTTTGAGCAGTTCTTC.

This rearrangement joins TRBV19 to TRBJ1-5, with 9 bases identical to TRBD1. Trimming at V came to 5 bases and at J to 2 bases, leaving 22 bases not matched to a gene. This CDR3 is built from 21 residues. CDR1 and CDR2 (germline): LNHDA, SQIVND (reference sequence). The CDR3 is CASSHSVAPGQGYYGNQPQHF. In nucleotides, the CDR3 is TGTGCCAGTAGTCATTCCGTGGCCCCGGGACAGGGATACTACGGCAATCAGCCCCAGCATTTT.

The chain links TRBV5-1 to TRBJ2-6; D possibly corresponds to TRBD1 (7 bases). The CDR3 sequence is 17 residues long. CDR1 and CDR2 (germline): SGHRS, YFSETQ. The ends were cut back, 3 bases at V and 0 bases at J, with 13 bases in the middle. DNA for the CDR3: TGCGCCAGCAGCTGGGGGGACAGCACCTCTGGGGCCAACGTCCTGACTTTC. Its protein is CASSWGDSTSGANVLTF.

V and J are TRBV7-9 and TRBJ2-3, with 9 bases matching TRBD1. The CDR3 is 15 residues long. V lost 5 bases, J lost 3 bases, and 6 bases stayed unmatched. CDR1 and CDR2 (germline): SEHNR, FQNEAQ (reference sequence). The CDR3 DNA reads as TGTGCCAGCAGCCCCCCTGGACAGGGGACAGATACGCAGTATTTT. This encodes CASSPPGQGTDTQYF.

The chain uses TRBV6-1 and TRBJ1-4, with 8 nucleotides matching TRBD1. The germline gives CDR1 MNHNS, CDR2 SASEGT. This CDR3 region has 18 residues. V lost 3 bases, J lost 8 bases, and 17 bases stayed unmatched. The CDR3 nucleotides are TGTGCCAGCAGTGACCCCAAGAGGGTGGACAGGGCGGGAGAAAAACTGTTTTTT. Translated, it gives CASSDPKRVDRAGEKLFF.

The rearrangement joins TRBV18 to TRBJ2-2; TRBD1 matches at 8 bases. The CDR3 is 15 residues long. V shed 8 bases, J shed 7 bases, and the junction held 12 bases outside the gene matches. The germline V gene has CDR1 KGHSH and CDR2 LQKENI. The CDR3 region is CASTLRTGFSGELFF. The CDR3 DNA follows: TGTGCCAGCACCCTTAGGACAGGGTTCAGCGGGGAGCTGTTTTTT.

The chain combines TRBV28 with TRBJ2-7, with D possibly matching TRBD1 (6 bases). V lost 6 bases and J lost 3, with 6 bases in between. CDR1 and CDR2 from the germline V gene are MDHEN and SYDVKM. The length of the CDR3 is 11 residues. The CDR3 nucleotides are TGTGCCAGCAGGACAGGCTACGAGCAGTACTTC. Translation gives CASRTGYEQYF.